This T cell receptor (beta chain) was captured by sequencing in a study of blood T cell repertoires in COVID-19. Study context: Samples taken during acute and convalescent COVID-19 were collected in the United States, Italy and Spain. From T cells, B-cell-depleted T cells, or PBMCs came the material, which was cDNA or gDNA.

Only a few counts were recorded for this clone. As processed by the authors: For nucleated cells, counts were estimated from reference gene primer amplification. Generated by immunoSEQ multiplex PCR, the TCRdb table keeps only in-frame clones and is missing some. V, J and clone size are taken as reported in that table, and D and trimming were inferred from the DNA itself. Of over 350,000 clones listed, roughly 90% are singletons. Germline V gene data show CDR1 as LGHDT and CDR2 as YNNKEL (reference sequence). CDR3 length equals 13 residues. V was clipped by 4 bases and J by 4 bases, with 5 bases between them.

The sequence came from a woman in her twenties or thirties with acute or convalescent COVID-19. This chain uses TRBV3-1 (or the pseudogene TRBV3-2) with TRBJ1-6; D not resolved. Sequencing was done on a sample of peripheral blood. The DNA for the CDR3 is TGTGCCAGCAGCCCCTATTATAATTCACCCCTCCACTTT. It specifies CASSPYYNSPLHF.